A single sample gave rise to the 12 T cell receptor beta chains below, sequenced in a study of regulatory T cells in long-lasting Graves disease. Time point indicated: newly diagnosed GD, antithyroid drugs for less than 3 months. TCR sequences were obtained from RNA taken from PBMCs. In building TCR beta libraries, iRepertoire HTBI primers were used together with Arm-PCR of CDR3 regions. TCRdb used MiXCR to reprocess the multiplex PCR reads, holding one entry per CDR3 protein. The sample lists hundreds of thousands of distinct CDR3 sequences, over 15% occurring once. This sample comprised peripheral blood mononuclear cells (PBMCs), obtained at new diagnosis, from a patient treated with antithyroid drugs. These receptors were taken from a female donor with Graves disease.

A note on this clonotype: A much larger clone is a single base away; this may be a read error. J is TRBJ2-3 and V is TRBV28, with 11 bases matching TRBD2. V was clipped by 6 bases and J by 4 bases; unmatched bases: 0. The CDR3 is 13 amino acids. Germline V gene sequence: CDR1 MDHEN, CDR2 SYDVKM. The CDR3 loop reads CASRTSGADTQYF. As DNA, the CDR3 is TGTGCCAGCAGGACTAGCGGGGCAGATACGCAGTATTTT.

The genes are TRBV7-9 and TRBJ2-5; D may be TRBD1 or TRBD2 (5 bases each). Germline loops: CDR1 SEHNR, CDR2 FQNEAQ (reference sequence). The CDR3 consists of 14 residues. Trimming took 7 bases from V and 5 from J, leaving 17 bases between them. The CDR3 region has the DNA TGTGCCAGCACTATAGGGGACCCGGGGGAGACCCAGTACTTC. Translation: CASTIGDPGETQYF. The full variable domain, in which reference TRBV7-9 and TRBJ2-5 provide the parts outside the CDR3, is DTGVSQNPRHKITKRGQNVTFRCDPISEHNRLYWYRQTLGQGPEFLTYFQNEAQLEKSRLLSDRFSAERPKGSFSTLEIQRTEQGDSAMYLCASTIGDPGETQYFGPGTRLLVL.

In its sample, this clonotype was seen many times. V is TRBV19 and J is TRBJ2-3; 7 positions agree with TRBD2. V lost 6 bases and J lost 0; bases outside the gene matches: 0. This CDR3 is 13 amino acids long. Germline assignment: CDR1 LNHDA and CDR2 SQIVND (reference sequence). CDR3 sequence: CASSGGSTDTQYF. The CDR3 nucleotides are TGTGCCAGTAGCGGGGGGAGCACAGATACGCAGTATTTT.

The table lists this clonotype with many counts. The J gene is TRBJ2-6, the V gene TRBV24-1, with D unresolved. Germline V CDR1 and CDR2: KGHDR, SFDVKD. This CDR3 has 19 residues. V lost 4 bases and J lost 1, with 19 bases in between. CDR3 protein: CATSDPVRDERSGANVLTF. The DNA for the CDR3 is TGTGCCACCAGTGACCCGGTGAGAGATGAAAGGTCTGGGGCCAACGTCCTGACTTTC.

The chain combines TRBV12-3 or TRBV12-4 with TRBJ1-2; D remains unclear. This CDR3 contains 12 residues. V gave up 5 bases and J gave up 8 bases, with 12 bases separating them. CDR3 sequence reads: CASSAPGGGYTF. CDR3 sequence (DNA): TGTGCCAGCAGTGCGCCCGGCGGGGGCTACACCTTC.

The V gene is TRBV12-3 or TRBV12-4, the J gene TRBJ2-2, with 11 nucleotides matching TRBD2. The CDR3 runs to 16 residues. Trimming at V came to 5 bases and at J to 2 bases, leaving 4 bases not matched to a gene. The CDR3 region is CASSAGLAVNTGELFF. DNA for the CDR3: TGTGCCAGCAGTGCGGGACTAGCGGTTAACACCGGGGAGCTGTTTTTT.

The J gene is TRBJ2-7, the V gene TRBV18, with 9 bases that match TRBD1. J gave up 7 bases and V 2 bases, and 6 bases lay outside the gene matches. This CDR3 region has 14 residues. Germline V gene lookup returns CDR1 KGHSH and CDR2 LQKENI. The CDR3 is CASSPKQGAGEQYF. In nucleotides, the CDR3 is TGTGCCAGCTCACCAAAACAGGGGGCGGGAGAGCAGTACTTC.

Many counts were recorded for this clonotype. The rearrangement links TRBV29-1 to TRBJ1-1, with D possibly TRBD1 on 6 matching bases. The CDR3 length is 11 residues. With 7 bases removed from V and 2 bases from J, the gap between germline ends came to 8 bases. CDR1 and CDR2 (germline): SQVTM, ANQGSEA. The CDR3 sequence: CSGTANTEAFF. The CDR3, as DNA: TGCAGCGGGACAGCTAACACTGAAGCTTTCTTT.

The chain combines TRBV2 with TRBJ2-1; 14 bases are a match to TRBD2. CDR1 is SNHLY, CDR2 FYNNEI, per germline. Trimming removed 8 bases from V and 2 bases from J; junction bases left unmatched: 11. The CDR3 sequence is 18 residues long. CDR3 sequence: CASAPGLAGDWTYNEQFF. Written as DNA, the CDR3 is TGTGCCAGCGCACCGGGACTAGCGGGAGATTGGACCTACAATGAGCAGTTCTTC.

This clonotype was seen repeatedly, ten times or more. The V and J genes are TRBV7-9 and TRBJ1-2; 9 bases agree with TRBD1. The CDR3 length is 12 residues. V shed 5 bases, J shed 11 bases, and the junction held 6 bases outside the gene matches. Per the germline V gene, CDR1 is SEHNR and CDR2 is FQNEAQ (reference sequence). As DNA, the CDR3 is TGTGCCAGCAGCCCCGGGACAGGGAGGTACACCTTC. This codes for CASSPGTGRYTF.

Notes on this clonotype: Just one base apart from a much larger clone, this may be a read error. V and J are TRBV9 and TRBJ2-3; D perhaps matches TRBD2 (5 bases). V was pared by 0 bases and J by 0 bases, with 8 bases between. There are 15 residues in the CDR3. In germline, CDR1 is SGDLS, CDR2 YYNGEE. CDR3 sequence: CASSVGGYSTDTQYF. Written as DNA, the CDR3 is TGTGCCAGCAGCGTAGGAGGGTATAGCACAGATACGCAGTATTTT.

This clonotype was detected many times. CDR3 nucleotides: TGCAGCGTTGAATATAGCGGGAGGGCCCCTGACGAGCAGTACTTC. Protein product: CSVEYSGRAPDEQYF. The chain carries TRBV29-1 and TRBJ2-7, with 11 bases fitting TRBD2. The CDR3 covers 15 residues. Germline values: CDR1 SQVTM, CDR2 ANQGSEA. J gave up 5 bases and V 2 bases, and 8 bases lay outside the gene matches.